The 24 T cell receptor beta chains given below trace back to one sample, sequenced in a study of T cell responses to AZD1222 COVID-19 vaccine. This table comes from immunoSEQ multiplex PCR, and its TCRdb copy is limited to in-frame clones, with some not included. The sample records 72,000 or so clones, about nine tenths being singletons. Specimen: peripheral blood, collected 28 days after the second AZD1222 dose. The receptors were gathered from an adult who received the AZD1222 COVID-19 vaccine.

This clone came up once. This chain connects TRBV28 to TRBJ2-7; D gene unclear. V was shortened by 8 bases and J by 4 bases, with 12 bases between the two germline ends. There are 12 residues in the CDR3. Germline values: CDR1 MDHEN, CDR2 SYDVKM. CDR3 nucleotides: TGTGCCAGCGCCCCGGGCCGTTACGAGCAGTACTTC. Residues: CASAPGRYEQYF.

The chain has TRBV11-2 and TRBJ1-2, with TRBD1 matching over 7 bases. Trimming took 3 bases from V and 7 from J; bases not matched to a gene: 8. Germline V gene data show CDR1 as SGHAT and CDR2 as FQNNGV. The length of the CDR3 is 14 residues. The CDR3 reads CASSFTGDLVGYTF. The CDR3 DNA follows: TGTGCCAGCAGCTTTACAGGGGATCTGGTTGGCTACACCTTC.

This chain uses TRBV29-1 with TRBJ2-3; D might be TRBD1 or TRBD2, each matching 6 bases. Deletions cut 7 bases from V and 6 bases from J, with 20 bases between. The length of the CDR3 is 14 residues. Germline assignment: CDR1 SQVTM and CDR2 ANQGSEA. CDR3 sequence (DNA): TGCAGCGCCGAGGATGAGGGGGGATTGGATACGCAGTATTTT. Amino acids: CSAEDEGGLDTQYF.

V and J are TRBV11-2 and TRBJ1-1, with 8 bases lining up with TRBD1. Unmatched junction bases numbered 9, after V lost 11 bases and J lost 4 bases. This CDR3 has 13 residues. Per the germline V gene, CDR1 is SGHAT and CDR2 is FQNNGV. CDR3 coding DNA: TGTGCCTCCCAGGGGGCGAGGTTCACTGAAGCTTTCTTT. Translating it yields CASQGARFTEAFF.

This chain links TRBV4-3 with TRBJ1-1, with D possibly being TRBD1 (5 bases). Trimming left V 1 base short and J 11 bases short, with 14 bases between. Germline V lookup: CDR1 LGHNA, CDR2 YSLEER. This CDR3 spans 13 amino acids. DNA of the CDR3: TGCGCCAGCAGCCAAGGGGACTACGCCCCGGCTTTCTTT. This gives the protein CASSQGDYAPAFF.

The chain recombines TRBV7-8 with TRBJ2-3; D is uncertain. Germline lookup yields CDR1 SGHVS and CDR2 FQNEAQ. This CDR3 is 14 amino acids long. The V and J ends lost 1 base and 6 bases respectively, with 11 bases between them. The chain's CDR3 is CASSLGVGMDTQYF. CDR3 in DNA: TGTGCCAGCAGCTTAGGGGTAGGGATGGATACGCAGTATTTT.

This sequence joins TRBV11-2 and TRBJ1-6, with no clear D. The CDR3 length is 14 residues. Per germline, CDR1 SGHAT and CDR2 FQNNGV. Trimming cost V 2 bases and J 6 bases, with 8 bases left between them. Here the CDR3 reads CASSLQSANSPLHF. Here the CDR3 DNA reads TGTGCCAGCAGCTTACAAAGCGCTAATTCACCCCTCCACTTT.

This rearrangement joins TRBV19 to TRBJ1-1; D is possibly TRBD1 (5 bases). Germline V lookup: CDR1 LNHDA, CDR2 SQIVND (reference sequence). Trimming took 4 bases from V and 8 from J, leaving 8 bases between them. The CDR3 runs 11 residues. The CDR3, as DNA: TGTGCCAGTAGTAATCGGGGGGAAGCTTTCTTT. It codes for CASSNRGEAFF. The whole variable domain, filled in from reference TRBV19 and TRBJ1-1, reads DGGITQSPKYLFRKEGQNVTLSCEQNLNHDAMYWYRQDPGQGLRLIYYSQIVNDFQKGDIAEGYSVSREKKESFPLTVTSAQKNPTAFYLCASSNRGEAFFGQGTRLTVV.

In DNA form, the CDR3 reads TGTGCCAGCAGTTCAGGGGGGACCGTGAATGAAAAACTGTTTTTT. This encodes CASSSGGTVNEKLFF. V gene TRBV28 combines with J gene TRBJ1-4, with TRBD1 matching 7 bases. The V gene's germline CDR1 is MDHEN and CDR2 SYDVKM. The CDR3 has 15 residues. The ends lost 4 bases at V and 5 bases at J; junction bases unmatched: 7.

Remarks on this clone: Additional DNA sequences in this sample encode the identical CDR3. V gene TRBV4-2 combines with J gene TRBJ2-7; tentatively, D is TRBD2 (6 bases). The CDR3 length is 14 residues. In germline, CDR1 is LGHNA, CDR2 YNFKEQ. Trimming cost V 4 bases and J 4 bases, with 14 bases left between them. CDR3 in DNA: TGTGCCAGCAGCCTAGGGACGAGCGGGTACGAGCAGTACTTC. Translating it yields CASSLGTSGYEQYF.

This chain connects TRBV7-7 to TRBJ2-7; maybe TRBD2 (6 bases). Germline loops: CDR1 SSHAT, CDR2 FNYEAQ (reference sequence). Trimming took off 3 bases at V and 3 bases at J, with 9 bases between the two ends. The CDR3 loop spans 13 amino acids. In DNA form, the CDR3 reads TGTGCCAGCAGCTTGAGGAGGGACTACGAGCAGTACTTC. This sequence encodes CASSLRRDYEQYF. Full variable domain (outside the CDR3, taken from reference TRBV7-7 and TRBJ2-7): GAGVSQSPRYKVTKRGQDVTLRCDPISSHATLYWYQQALGQGPEFLTYFNYEAQPDKSGLPSDRFSAERPEGSISTLTIQRTEQRDSAMYRCASSLRRDYEQYFGPGTRLTVT.

This clone showed up just once. V is TRBV5-1 and J is TRBJ2-1; possible D gene TRBD2, 6 bases. Germline V gene sequence: CDR1 SGHRS, CDR2 YFSETQ. CDR3 length: 16 amino acids. V lost 7 bases and J lost 8, with 25 bases in between. The CDR3 DNA follows: TGCGCCAGCCTCCCTGGATTTACGGGAGTTGGGTATGAGCAGTTCTTC. This sequence encodes CASLPGFTGVGYEQFF.

The genes are TRBV18 and TRBJ2-7, with a weak D call TRBD2 (6 bases). V lost 2 bases and J 6 bases, leaving 17 bases between the germline ends. The CDR3 loop spans 15 amino acids. Germline CDR1 is KGHSH and CDR2 is LQKENI. The CDR3 region has the DNA TGTGCCAGCTCACCAACATGGGCGATGGAGGGCGAGCAGTACTTC. This gives the protein CASSPTWAMEGEQYF.

The V call is TRBV6-5, the J call TRBJ1-3; TRBD1 agrees at 7 bases. Germline lookup yields CDR1 MNHEY and CDR2 SVGAGI. CDR3 size: 14 residues. After removal of 6 bases from V and 0 bases from J, the junction contained 2 bases not matched to a gene. The CDR3 protein is CASRQGHSGNTIYF. The CDR3 DNA is TGTGCCAGCAGACAGGGGCACTCTGGAAACACCATATATTTT.

CDR3 protein: CASGATGNNYEQYF. The CDR3 coding sequence is TGTGCTAGTGGTGCGACAGGAAACAACTACGAGCAGTACTTC. V gene TRBV12-5 combines with J gene TRBJ2-7; D is perhaps TRBD1 (6 bases). CDR3 length: 14 amino acids. Germline CDR1 LGHNT, CDR2 FRNRAP. The V end was cut by 5 bases, the J end by 3 bases, with 14 bases between.

This CDR3 is CASSAYLAGGTDTQYF. The CDR3 nucleotides read TGTGCCAGCAGTGCATATTTGGCGGGAGGAACAGATACGCAGTATTTT. The chain couples TRBV25-1 to TRBJ2-3, with 8 nucleotides matching TRBD2. Germline CDR1 MGHDK, CDR2 SYGVNS. This CDR3 has 16 residues. Trimming removed 4 bases from V and 3 bases from J; junction bases left unmatched: 9.

The CDR3 DNA reads as TGTGCCAGCTCACCACGTACAGTTGGGGCCAACGTCCTGACTTTC. Its translation is CASSPRTVGANVLTF. The V call is TRBV18, the J call TRBJ2-6; D unresolved. The CDR3 sequence is 15 residues long. Per germline, CDR1 KGHSH and CDR2 LQKENI. Between the trimmed V and J ends, which lost 1 base and 3 bases, there was a span of 7 bases.

The genes are TRBV4-1 and TRBJ2-5, with unresolved D. From germline, CDR1 is MGHRA and CDR2 YSYEKL. Trimming cost V 1 base and J 2 bases, with 17 bases left between them. The CDR3 is 17 residues long. Here the CDR3 reads CASSQGGTSDPQETQYF. CDR3 DNA sequence: TGCGCCAGCAGCCAAGGAGGTACGAGCGACCCGCAAGAGACCCAGTACTTC.

CDR3 sequence (DNA): TGCGCCAGCAGCCAAAGGGTAGGGGCGAACGGGGAGCTGTTTTTT. It is translated as CASSQRVGANGELFF. The J gene is TRBJ2-2, the V gene TRBV4-3, with D possibly TRBD1 on 5 matching bases. Germline V lookup: CDR1 LGHNA, CDR2 YSLEER. V lost 2 bases to trimming and J lost 7 bases, with 14 bases between them. CDR3 length: 15 residues.

The rearrangement joins TRBV11-2 to TRBJ2-1; possible D gene TRBD2, 5 bases. Germline V gives CDR1 SGHAT, CDR2 FQNNGV. Between the trimmed V and J ends, which lost 1 base and 1 base, there was a span of 5 bases. There are 14 residues in the CDR3. This CDR3 is CASSLAGSYNEQFF. The DNA for the CDR3 is TGTGCCAGCAGCTTAGCGGGGTCCTACAATGAGCAGTTCTTC.

The V and J genes are TRBV12-5 and TRBJ2-7; the D is unclear. Germline V gene data show CDR1 as LGHNT and CDR2 as FRNRAP. V was clipped by 3 bases and J by 5 bases, with 2 bases between them. This CDR3 has 10 residues. The CDR3 is CASGFNEQYF. Written as DNA, the CDR3 is TGTGCTAGTGGTTTTAACGAGCAGTACTTC. Based on the CDR3 plus reference TRBV12-5 and TRBJ2-7, the full variable domain is DARVTQTPRHKVTEMGQEVTMRCQPILGHNTVFWYRQTMMQGLELLAYFRNRAPLDDSGMPKDRFSAEMPDATLATLKIQPSEPRDSAVYFCASGFNEQYFGPGTRLTVT.

The J gene is TRBJ2-3, the V gene TRBV19, with 14 bases fitting TRBD2. Per germline, CDR1 LNHDA and CDR2 SQIVND (reference sequence). The length of the CDR3 is 19 residues. V lost 7 bases to trimming and J lost 2 bases; unmatched junction nucleotides: 14. The CDR3 DNA reads as TGTGCCAGTACCCCCCGACTAGCGGGAGGGGTGGGGAACACAGATACGCAGTATTTT. Encoded protein: CASTPRLAGGVGNTDTQYF. Complete variable domain (other parts from reference TRBV19 and TRBJ2-3): DGGITQSPKYLFRKEGQNVTLSCEQNLNHDAMYWYRQDPGQGLRLIYYSQIVNDFQKGDIAEGYSVSREKKESFPLTVTSAQKNPTAFYLCASTPRLAGGVGNTDTQYFGPGTRLTVL.

The chain employs TRBV29-1 and TRBJ2-7; 7 bases align to TRBD2. Germline CDR1 reads SQVTM; CDR2 reads ANQGSEA. This CDR3 contains 12 residues. Trimming at V came to 3 bases and at J to 2 bases, leaving 1 base not matched to a gene. For the CDR3, the DNA is TGCAGCGTTGAGGGGAGGGCCTACGAGCAGTACTTC. Protein sequence: CSVEGRAYEQYF.

V is TRBV27 and J is TRBJ1-1; D unresolved. The CDR3 has 13 amino acids. Germline V lookup: CDR1 MNHEY, CDR2 SMNVEV (reference sequence). The V and J ends lost 2 bases and 1 base respectively, with 5 bases between them. The CDR3 spells CASSLKWNTEAFF. The CDR3 DNA is TGTGCCAGCAGTTTAAAGTGGAACACTGAAGCTTTCTTT.